This T cell receptor (beta chain) was obtained from a study of T cell responses to AZD1222 COVID-19 vaccine. About this clone: As yet, its antigen is unknown.

Study-wide results and limits: Donors in the cohort were predominantly white British and more often female, and clonal diversity was possibly underestimated. Repertoires were collected only later (after the peak T cell response had occurred). Once two AZD1222 doses were given, Spike-specific TCR breadth and depth went up. Baseline testing showed seropositivity in only six or seven AZD1222 recipients.

Trimming cost V 5 bases and J 7 bases, with 6 bases left between them. Germline V gene data show CDR1 as MDHEN and CDR2 as SYDVKM. The CDR3 spans 11 residues. Repertoires were generated with immunoSEQ multiplex PCR, while TCRdb's copy carries only in-frame clones and drops some. This sample has 80,000 or so clones, with around nine tenths found just once. The material sequenced was peripheral blood, taken on day 0 of MenACWY control vaccination. This clonotype was sampled from an adult in good health. The gene calls are TRBV28 and TRBJ1-5; D not resolved. CDR3 protein: CASSIQQPQHF. The CDR3 region has the DNA TGTGCCAGCAGTATACAGCAGCCCCAGCATTTT.